This T cell receptor (beta chain) was identified during a study of cytomegalovirus exposure and HLA in healthy donors. The PCR made use of 60 Vbeta and 13 Jbeta primers. Profiling relied on immunoSEQ multiplex PCR, and the TCRdb table lists in-frame clones only, not all of them. The sample contains more than 150,000 clones, about 90% of which appear only once. The germline gives CDR1 GTSNPN, CDR2 SVGIG (reference sequence). The CDR3 consists of 12 residues. V was cut by 1 base and J by 0 bases, with 4 bases left in between. This clone was detected only once. This chain uses TRBV30 with TRBJ2-7; D uncertain. Sequencing was performed on PBMCs. This receptor was taken from a girl younger than two in good health and CMV-seronegative. CDR3 sequence (DNA): TGTGCCTGGAGTGCCTACTCCTACGAGCAGTACTTC. Translation gives CAWSAYSYEQYF. The whole variable domain, remainder taken from reference TRBV30 and TRBJ2-7, is SQTIHQWPATLVQPVGSPLSLECTVEGTSNPNLYWYRQAAGRGLQLLFYSVGIGQISSEVPQNLSASRPQDRQFILSSKKLLLSDSGFYLCAWSAYSYEQYFGPGTRLTVT.